Sequencing of this T cell receptor (beta chain) was carried out in a study of CD4+ T cells in melanoma. Details on this clone: Its antigen is currently unknown.

Here immunoSEQ multiplex PCR was the method, and the copy in TCRdb shows in-frame clones only, minus some. The sample contains about 50,000 clones, roughly 89% of which appear only once. Overall study findings and caveats: Neoantigen-specific CD4+ T cells in melanoma reportedly had diverse differentiation states. CD8+ T cell, macrophage and B cell function reportedly correlated with neoantigen-specific CD4+ T cells.

V shed 0 bases and J shed 0 bases, with 7 bases lying between them. The CDR3 runs to 15 residues. In germline, CDR1 is KGHSH, CDR2 LQKENI. The sample was peripheral blood. The receptor was derived from a human donor with melanoma. The V and J genes are TRBV18 and TRBJ2-3, with D uncertain. The CDR3 DNA sequence: TGTGCCAGCTCACCACCTAGCCCTAGCACAGATACGCAGTATTTT. Translating it yields CASSPPSPSTDTQYF.